The text below deals with one T cell receptor (beta chain). This sample was included in a study of T cell repertoires in ileal Crohn's disease. The assay was immunoSEQ multiplex PCR, and TCRdb's table has in-frame clones only and misses some. The data show approximately 13,000 clones, nearly 80% seen once. The clonotype originates from an adult with Crohn's disease. Sequencing used ileal tissue.

The CDR3 reads CASSQTSGVETQYF. In DNA, the CDR3 is TGCGCCAGCAGCCAGACTAGCGGGGTTGAGACCCAGTACTTC. The chain employs TRBV4-1 and TRBJ2-5; 11 bases agree with TRBD2. The CDR3 is 14 amino acids. V lost 3 bases, J lost 5 bases, and 2 bases stayed unmatched. In germline, CDR1 is MGHRA, CDR2 YSYEKL.